The 3 T cell receptor beta chains reported below all come from one sample, sequenced in a study of OX40 agonist ivuxolimab in advanced cancers. Sequencing used immunoSEQ multiplex PCR; TCRdb keeps in-frame clones, though not all of them. The data contain 55,000 to 80,000 clones, almost 85% of them singletons. Sample: CD4+ or CD8+ T cells sorted from blood, taken in a trial of the OX40 agonist ivuxolimab. These receptors were taken from an adult with an advanced solid tumor such as melanoma, head and neck, liver or kidney cancer.

The chain combines TRBV11-3 with TRBJ2-3; D not certain. Germline CDR1 reads SGHNT; CDR2 reads YENEEA. There are 13 residues in the CDR3. With 5 bases removed from V and 4 bases from J, the gap between germline ends came to 10 bases. The CDR3 loop reads CASSPTLSDTQYF. CDR3 nucleotide sequence: TGTGCCAGCAGCCCGACCCTTTCAGATACGCAGTATTTT.

In nucleotides, the CDR3 is TGTGCCAGCAGCCGCTTAGCACAGGGGTATGGCTACACCTTC. It codes for CASSRLAQGYGYTF. This chain joins TRBV6-5 and TRBJ1-2; TRBD1 matches 7 bases. J gave up 5 bases and V 6 bases, and 9 bases lay outside the gene matches. Germline V gene data show CDR1 as MNHEY and CDR2 as SVGAGI. The CDR3 sequence is 14 residues long.

This clone was seen a single time. The rearrangement joins TRBV11-3 to TRBJ1-2; weak D call: TRBD1 (6 bases). CDR3 size: 12 residues. V lost 5 bases and J 5 bases, leaving 9 bases between the germline ends. Germline V gene lookup returns CDR1 SGHNT and CDR2 YENEEA. The CDR3 DNA follows: TGTGCCAGCAGCGATACAGGGTATGGCTACACCTTC. It codes for CASSDTGYGYTF. Variable domain in full (rest from reference TRBV11-3 and TRBJ1-2): EAGVVQSPRYKIIEKKQPVAFWCNPISGHNTLYWYLQNLGQGPELLIRYENEEAVDDSQLPKDRFSAERLKGVDSTLKIQPAELGDSAVYLCASSDTGYGYTFGSGTRLTVV.